This paragraph reports one TCR beta chain. Its antigen is not identified. This record comes from a study of cytomegalovirus exposure and HLA in healthy donors. Findings and caveats of the study: According to an earlier analysis, most TCR beta V segments yielded productive rearrangements about 90% or about 30% of the time. Follow-up analysis found HLA locus-dependent TCR association rates, highest for DRB1 and lowest for HLA-C. Available immune exposure information covered CMV serostatus only.

PCR employed 60 Vbeta and 13 Jbeta primers. TCRdb's copy holds only in-frame clones and misses some; the assay was immunoSEQ multiplex PCR. The data hold around 100,000 clones, with under 90% observed a single time. This CDR3 comprises 14 residues. V lost 8 bases and J 0 bases, leaving 12 bases between the germline ends. Per the germline V gene, CDR1 is MNHEY and CDR2 is SMNVEV (reference sequence). The chain combines TRBV27 with TRBJ2-3; D ambiguous. This TCR came from a woman aged 18-29 years in good health and CMV-seronegative. Source material: PBMCs. Written as DNA, the CDR3 is TGTGCCAGCGGTGTAGAGTTAAGCACAGATACGCAGTATTTT. It codes for CASGVELSTDTQYF.